This TCR beta chain was captured in a study of shared clonotypes between healthy human individuals. Study-wide results and limits: The study drew on few donors, limiting represented genetic and exposure-history diversity. Shared across a handful of donors were around 5% of the naive CD4 clonotypes. Generation probabilities were higher for clonotypes shared across all four sorted-subset donors than for unshared ones.

The table came from immunoSEQ multiplex PCR; TCRdb's copy has only in-frame clones and leaves some out. The sample has approximately 1.4 million clones, 95% to 99% seen once; the top ten hold about 0.42%. This clone has a single count. Its antigen is unidentified. CDR1 and CDR2 (germline): SGDLS, YYNGEE. The germline V and J ends were trimmed by 3 bases and 8 bases, with 12 bases remaining between them. The CDR3 runs 13 residues. The sample was naive CD4+ T cells sorted from blood. Sample subset: CD45RA+ positively selected. The chain links TRBV9 to TRBJ2-1; possible D gene TRBD1, 5 bases. The receptor comes from a man aged 25 to 45 in good health. CDR3 sequence reads: CASSGSTGDEQFF. CDR3 DNA sequence: TGTGCCAGCAGCGGCTCCACAGGCGATGAGCAGTTCTTC.